Listed below are T cell receptor beta chains from one sample, sequenced in a study of CXCR3-negative and CXCR3-positive naive CD8 T cells. TCRdb reprocessed the 5' RACE reads and stores each CDR3 protein as one record, lacking DNA. This table lists approximately 83,000 distinct CDR3 sequences. Source material: naive CXCR3- CD8+ T cells from blood. These receptors all come from a human donor in good health. Some clones in this sample may be carry-over from other donors' samples. The CDR3 runs from the conserved cysteine through the conserved F or W. Fields, in order: V gene, J gene, CDR3 protein.

v_gene: TRBV28; j_gene: TRBJ2-3; CDR3aa: CASLREATDTQYF
v_gene: TRBV28; j_gene: TRBJ2-7; CDR3aa: CASNPSSYEQYF
v_gene: TRBV6-6; j_gene: TRBJ2-1; CDR3aa: CASSYRWEGDNEQFF
v_gene: TRBV7-3; j_gene: TRBJ2-4; CDR3aa: CASSSRQGLAKNIQYF
v_gene: TRBV4-3; j_gene: TRBJ2-1; CDR3aa: CASSQDRVGNEQFF
v_gene: TRBV5-6; j_gene: TRBJ2-7; CDR3aa: CASSSIRVARYEQYF
v_gene: TRBV18; j_gene: TRBJ2-2; CDR3aa: CASSPFPGQLTGELFF
v_gene: TRBV6-6; j_gene: TRBJ2-1; CDR3aa: CASRVVAGALNEQFF
v_gene: TRBV6-6; j_gene: TRBJ2-7; CDR3aa: CAIAEGTYEQYF
v_gene: TRBV7-2; j_gene: TRBJ2-7; CDR3aa: CASSPRTYEQYF
v_gene: TRBV7-6; j_gene: TRBJ2-7; CDR3aa: CASSLGGPSYEQYF
v_gene: TRBV3-1; j_gene: TRBJ2-7; CDR3aa: CASSQVPGNAYEQYF
v_gene: TRBV3-1; j_gene: TRBJ2-3; CDR3aa: CASSIISGGGADTQYF
v_gene: TRBV12-5; j_gene: TRBJ2-1; CDR3aa: CASVLIAGGPYEQFF
v_gene: TRBV5-6; j_gene: TRBJ2-7; CDR3aa: CASSLEGRGAYEQYF
v_gene: TRBV4-3; j_gene: TRBJ1-5; CDR3aa: CASSPTLDRRNQPQHF
v_gene: TRBV20-1; j_gene: TRBJ1-1; CDR3aa: CSAPDRLNTEAFF
v_gene: TRBV7-9; j_gene: TRBJ2-5; CDR3aa: CASSATPIEPETQYF
v_gene: TRBV5-5; j_gene: TRBJ2-1; CDR3aa: CASSLLSQVNEQFF
v_gene: TRBV14; j_gene: TRBJ2-1; CDR3aa: CASSQTLAGGRYNEQFF
v_gene: TRBV3-1; j_gene: TRBJ2-7; CDR3aa: CASSQDINEQYF
v_gene: TRBV15; j_gene: TRBJ2-7; CDR3aa: CATSRDTDDHFYEQYF
v_gene: TRBV7-9; j_gene: TRBJ1-2; CDR3aa: CASSLRDRALSNYGYTF
v_gene: TRBV7-8; j_gene: TRBJ1-6; CDR3aa: CASSLPTMEGVNSPLHF